The next 22 T cell receptor beta chains were all read from a single sample in a study of T-cell reconstitution after alpha-beta-depleted transplantation in children. The authors prepared the TCRbeta library with unique molecular identifiers. TCRdb recomputed calls from the PCR reads with MiXCR, one row per CDR3 protein. The sample shows approximately 300,000 distinct CDR3 sequences, 7.5% to 9% of them seen only once. Notes on the study in general: Diversity and T-cell counts at one year after transplant derived mostly from new T cells.

These receptors have no identified antigens. The sample consisted of peripheral blood, taken 360 days after TCRalphabeta/CD19-depleted stem cell transplant. These receptors originate from a female patient aged 2-10 years who had a stem cell transplant for Fanconi anemia, so the T cells may come from the graft donor.

J is TRBJ2-7 and V is TRBV5-1; D may match TRBD1 or TRBD2 (6 bases each). The CDR3 totals 14 residues. Germline V lookup: CDR1 SGHRS, CDR2 YFSETQ. The germline V and J ends were trimmed by 7 bases and 3 bases, with 17 bases remaining between them. The CDR3 loop reads CASHPSGAIYEQYF. The CDR3 DNA is TGCGCCAGCCATCCGTCGGGGGCGATCTACGAGCAGTACTTC.

This clonotype was counted a few times. The chain is built from TRBV27 and TRBJ2-7; the D gene could be TRBD1 or TRBD2 (5 bases each). V was pared by 3 bases and J by 3 bases, with 12 bases between. Germline CDR1 is MNHEY and CDR2 is SMNVEV (reference sequence). This CDR3 comprises 14 residues. CDR3 sequence (DNA): TGTGCCAGCAGTTTCCCGGGACGCCTCTACGAGCAGTACTTC. This sequence encodes CASSFPGRLYEQYF.

This clonotype has a count of ten or more. The chain has TRBV28 and TRBJ2-1; 13 positions match TRBD2. The CDR3 runs to 15 residues. With 4 bases clipped from V and 8 bases from J, the junction kept 5 bases outside the gene matches. Germline assignment: CDR1 MDHEN and CDR2 SYDVKM. The CDR3 protein is CASSSLGLAGDEQFF. In nucleotides, the CDR3 is TGTGCCAGCAGTTCCCTAGGACTAGCGGGGGATGAGCAGTTCTTC.

This clonotype was counted ten times or more. The V gene is TRBV10-3, the J gene TRBJ2-3; 14 positions match TRBD2. This CDR3 contains 16 residues. V shed 8 bases, J shed 2 bases, and the junction held 6 bases outside the gene matches. Germline CDR1 and CDR2: ENHRY and SYGVKD. The CDR3 loop reads CAIGTSGSWDTDTQYF. DNA of the CDR3: TGTGCCATCGGGACTAGCGGGAGCTGGGACACAGATACGCAGTATTTT.

This clonotype was recorded at least ten times. The chain has TRBV25-1 and TRBJ1-1; D might be TRBD1 (6 bases). Trimming pared 0 bases from V and 12 bases from J, leaving 14 bases between. The CDR3 sequence is 13 residues long. Germline assignment: CDR1 MGHDK and CDR2 SYGVNS. The CDR3 here is CASSEYGRGASFF. The CDR3 DNA reads as TGTGCCAGCAGTGAATATGGGCGGGGGGCCTCTTTCTTT.

In this sample, this clonotype turned up many times. This chain links TRBV7-9 with TRBJ2-7; tentatively, D is TRBD1 (5 bases). The CDR3 sequence is 14 residues long. Germline-derived CDR1 and CDR2 are SEHNR and FQNEAQ (reference sequence). V lost 3 bases and J 5 bases, leaving 14 bases between the germline ends. The CDR3 DNA follows: TGTGCCAGCAGCTTTACAGGAGTTGATAACGAGCAGTACTTC. Its translation is CASSFTGVDNEQYF.

This clonotype was seen at least ten times. CDR3 sequence (DNA): TGTGCCAGCAGTGAGGACACGCTTGGCGGAGAGACCCAGTACTTC. Amino acids: CASSEDTLGGETQYF. The chain couples TRBV12-3 or TRBV12-4 to TRBJ2-5, with D possibly matching TRBD1 (5 bases). The CDR3 consists of 15 residues. V was pared by 5 bases and J by 4 bases, with 17 bases between.

This clonotype was observed at least ten times. The V gene is TRBV20-1, the J gene TRBJ2-5; 7 nucleotides align to TRBD2. CDR1 is DFQATT, CDR2 SNEGSKA, per germline (reference sequence). The V gene end was trimmed by 6 bases and the J gene end by 2 bases; junction bases not matched to a gene: 9. The CDR3 runs to 14 residues. CDR3 in DNA: TGCAGTGCCCAACGGGGGGACGCTCAAGAGACCCAGTACTTC. Its protein product is CSAQRGDAQETQYF.

The table lists this clonotype with a few counts. The chain joins TRBV7-9 to TRBJ1-2; 11 nucleotides align to TRBD1. The length of the CDR3 is 17 residues. The V gene's germline CDR1 is SEHNR and CDR2 FQNEAQ (reference sequence). The junction had 8 bases not matched to a gene; V was cut back by 0 bases and J by 5 bases. The CDR3: CASSLAPGTGGGYGYTF. CDR3 DNA sequence: TGTGCCAGCAGCTTAGCCCCGGGGACAGGGGGAGGATATGGCTACACCTTC.

CDR3 residues: CASSFTSDTEAFF. The CDR3 DNA is TGTGCCAGCAGCTTTACGTCGGACACTGAAGCTTTCTTT. This chain links TRBV11-2 with TRBJ1-1; no reliable D call. Germline V CDR1 and CDR2: SGHAT, FQNNGV. This CDR3 contains 13 residues. V dropped 3 bases and J dropped 3 bases, with 8 bases sitting between them.

The chain combines TRBV29-1 with TRBJ1-2, with 12 positions matching TRBD1. The ends lost 7 bases at V and 8 bases at J; junction bases unmatched: 14. The CDR3 totals 15 residues. Per germline, CDR1 SQVTM and CDR2 ANQGSEA. The CDR3: CSAKGTGGSGGGYTF. In DNA form, the CDR3 reads TGCAGCGCAAAGGGGACAGGGGGCTCCGGTGGGGGCTACACCTTC.

In its sample, this clonotype was seen many times. The V call is TRBV4-2, the J call TRBJ2-3; D ambiguous. The CDR3 covers 15 residues. Germline values: CDR1 LGHNA, CDR2 YNFKEQ. The germline V and J ends were trimmed by 0 bases and 2 bases, with 9 bases remaining between them. CDR3 sequence reads: CASSQELGPTDTQYF. Written as DNA, the CDR3 is TGTGCCAGCAGCCAAGAATTGGGTCCCACAGATACGCAGTATTTT.

The chain uses TRBV20-1 and TRBJ1-2, with D unresolved. Germline V lookup: CDR1 DFQATT, CDR2 SNEGSKA (reference sequence). The CDR3 is made up of 16 amino acids. Trimming stripped 0 bases from V and 2 bases from J, with 16 bases between. The CDR3 DNA follows: TGCAGTGCTAGAGATGACGCGGGCCGGAGCAACTATGGCTACACCTTC. Translating it yields CSARDDAGRSNYGYTF.

A few counts support this clonotype. The rearrangement joins TRBV5-6 to TRBJ2-7, with a tentative D call TRBD2 (6 bases). Trimming took off 0 bases at V and 0 bases at J, with 10 bases between the two ends. CDR1 and CDR2 from the germline V gene are SGHDT and YYEEEE. The CDR3 has 15 residues. The CDR3 region is CASSLGASDSYEQYF. The CDR3 region has the DNA TGTGCCAGCAGCTTGGGAGCTAGCGACTCCTACGAGCAGTACTTC.

This clonotype was recorded many times. This chain joins TRBV12-3 or TRBV12-4 and TRBJ2-3; 12 bases align to TRBD2. This CDR3 region has 18 residues. The V segment lost 6 bases and the J segment 0 bases; nucleotides outside the gene matches: 10. CDR3 DNA: TGTGCCAGCAGCCTGGGACTAGCGGGCCGTCATAGCACAGATACGCAGTATTTT. Its translation is CASSLGLAGRHSTDTQYF.

The V call is TRBV4-1, the J call TRBJ2-3, with 14 bases aligning to TRBD2. Per the germline V gene, CDR1 is MGHRA and CDR2 is YSYEKL. CDR3 size: 17 residues. The V segment lost 0 bases and the J segment 4 bases; nucleotides outside the gene matches: 3. This CDR3 is CASSQDEGLAGADTQYF. CDR3 bases: TGCGCCAGCAGCCAAGATGAGGGACTAGCGGGAGCAGATACGCAGTATTTT.

This clonotype appeared many times. This chain uses TRBV5-1 with TRBJ2-3; 10 bases are shared with TRBD1. Per germline, CDR1 SGHRS and CDR2 YFSETQ. This CDR3 has 18 amino acids. After removal of 4 bases from V and 1 base from J, the junction contained 12 bases not matched to a gene. The CDR3 nucleotides read TGCGCCAGCAGCGCCTCCTTGATAGGGACAGGGGGCACAGATACGCAGTATTTT. Amino acids: CASSASLIGTGGTDTQYF.

This chain connects TRBV29-1 to TRBJ1-1, with 9 bases lining up with TRBD1. V shed 6 bases, J shed 12 bases, and the junction held 17 bases outside the gene matches. Germline CDR1 and CDR2: SQVTM and ANQGSEA. This CDR3 region has 14 residues. Here the CDR3 reads CSVAPGQGGTRTFF. Written as DNA, the CDR3 is TGCAGCGTAGCCCCGGGACAGGGCGGGACAAGAACTTTCTTT.

This clonotype appeared a few times. The J gene is TRBJ2-7, the V gene TRBV5-6, with 8 bases fitting TRBD2. Germline loops: CDR1 SGHDT, CDR2 YYEEEE. The CDR3 consists of 13 residues. V gave up 3 bases and J gave up 4 bases; unmatched junction bases: 3. The CDR3 spells CASSSGLVYEQYF. The CDR3 nucleotides are TGTGCCAGCAGCTCGGGACTAGTTTACGAGCAGTACTTC.

This clonotype was detected ten times or more. The chain carries TRBV5-1 and TRBJ1-1; D possibly corresponds to TRBD1 (5 bases). Germline V gene sequence: CDR1 SGHRS, CDR2 YFSETQ. This CDR3 has 15 amino acids. Deletions cut 2 bases from V and 4 bases from J, with 15 bases between. The CDR3 region has the DNA TGCGCCAGCAGCTTACCCTTGGGGGGGAGCACTGAAGCTTTCTTT. Translating gives CASSLPLGGSTEAFF. Looking up the rest from reference TRBV5-1 and TRBJ1-1 gives the full variable domain: KAGVTQTPRYLIKTRGQQVTLSCSPISGHRSVSWYQQTPGQGLQFLFEYFSETQRNKGNFPGRFSGRQFSNSRSEMNVSTLELGDSALYLCASSLPLGGSTEAFFGQGTRLTVV.

This clonotype has a count of ten or more. The chain carries TRBV7-8 and TRBJ1-1; no definite D call. Germline CDR1 and CDR2: SGHVS and FQNEAQ. The ends were cut back, 6 bases at V and 4 bases at J, with 9 bases in the middle. The CDR3 is made up of 12 amino acids. The CDR3 bases are TGTGCCAGCAGGAAATGGGGCACTGAAGCTTTCTTT. It is translated as CASRKWGTEAFF.

The chain couples TRBV7-9 to TRBJ2-2, with TRBD1 as a possible D gene (6 bases). Germline CDR1 SEHNR, CDR2 FQNEAQ (reference sequence). The CDR3 sequence is 14 residues long. V was trimmed by 3 bases and J by 6 bases, leaving 11 bases between them. The CDR3 DNA sequence: TGTGCCAGCAGCTTCAGTGGGGGCTCCGGGGAGCTGTTTTTT. Protein product: CASSFSGGSGELFF.